Each of the 14 T cell receptor beta chains below was sequenced from the same sample in a study of T cell repertoires in cytomegalovirus infection. Each CDR3 protein gets one entry after TCRdb re-called the reads with MiXCR. The sample yields fewer than 950,000 distinct CDR3 sequences, less than 35% seen once. These receptors' targets are unknown. Sequences were derived from cultured CD8+ T cells from PBMCs, sampled from culture after CMV antigen stimulation. The receptors were gathered from a human donor in good health (CMV status not recorded). Some clones in this sample may be carry-over from other donors' samples.

The chain joins TRBV7-9 to TRBJ2-5; tentatively, D is TRBD2 (6 bases). V lost 3 bases to trimming and J lost 2 bases, with 10 bases between them. Germline lookup yields CDR1 SEHNR and CDR2 FQNEAQ (reference sequence). CDR3 length: 14 residues. CDR3 loop: CASSFPGVQETQYF. The CDR3 region has the DNA TGTGCCAGCAGCTTCCCGGGGGTTCAAGAGACCCAGTACTTC.

This clonotype came up a few times. This sequence joins TRBV27 and TRBJ2-3, with no clear D. The CDR3 loop spans 11 amino acids. V was shortened by 6 bases and J by 7 bases, with 8 bases between the two germline ends. Per germline, CDR1 MNHEY and CDR2 SMNVEV (reference sequence). The CDR3 nucleotides are TGTGCCAGCAGGACTGAGAATACGCAGTATTTT. Its protein is CASRTENTQYF.

The chain couples TRBV9 to TRBJ2-1, with 8 nucleotides matching TRBD1. After removal of 6 bases from V and 8 bases from J, the junction contained 10 bases not matched to a gene. This CDR3 comprises 14 residues. Germline V CDR1 and CDR2: SGDLS, YYNGEE. The CDR3 spells CASTRTGRSDEQFF. CDR3 DNA: TGTGCCAGCACAAGGACAGGGAGGTCAGATGAGCAGTTCTTC.

This clonotype turned up a few times. The CDR3 bases are TGTGCCAGCAGTCCCCTCGACTCGCTGCGCACTGAAGCTTTCTTT. Translated: CASSPLDSLRTEAFF. The V and J genes are TRBV6-6 and TRBJ1-1; D uncertain. The length of the CDR3 is 15 residues. In germline, CDR1 is MNHNY, CDR2 SVGAGI (reference sequence). V was pared by 5 bases and J by 4 bases, with 17 bases between.

This clonotype has just a few counts. The chain is built from TRBV20-1 and TRBJ1-4; 9 nucleotides agree with TRBD1. This CDR3 contains 14 residues. The V gene's germline CDR1 is DFQATT and CDR2 SNEGSKA (reference sequence). V shed 6 bases, J shed 5 bases, and the junction held 7 bases outside the gene matches. This CDR3 reads CSAEDRGLNEKLFF. CDR3 sequence (DNA): TGCAGTGCAGAGGACAGGGGTTTGAATGAAAAACTGTTTTTT.

The chain combines TRBV27 with TRBJ2-5; D is uncertain. Germline CDR1 MNHEY, CDR2 SMNVEV (reference sequence). The germline V and J ends were trimmed by 4 bases and 2 bases, with 11 bases remaining between them. This CDR3 is built from 14 residues. CDR3 residues: CASSSPKVQETQYF. CDR3 sequence (DNA): TGTGCCAGCAGTTCCCCCAAGGTTCAAGAGACCCAGTACTTC.

This clonotype has only a few counts. V usage is TRBV15 and J usage is TRBJ2-3, with D possibly matching TRBD1 (5 bases). V was cut by 11 bases and J by 2 bases, with 11 bases left in between. The germline CDR1 and CDR2 sequences are LNHNV and YYDKDF (reference sequence). The CDR3 has 12 residues. This chain's CDR3 is CASQGTTDTQYF. The CDR3 DNA reads as TGTGCCTCTCAGGGAACCACAGATACGCAGTATTTT.

J is TRBJ1-6 and V is TRBV19; possibly TRBD1 for D (5 bases). The V gene lost 5 bases and the J gene lost 10 bases, with 12 bases spanning the gap. In germline, CDR1 is LNHDA, CDR2 SQIVND (reference sequence). This CDR3 region has 13 residues. CDR3 coding DNA: TGTGCCAGTAGTGCGGACACCTTCTCACCCCTCCACTTT. Protein: CASSADTFSPLHF.

The DNA of the CDR3 is TGCAGTGCTAGCGGGATATACGTAAATGAGCAGTTCTTC. This encodes CSASGIYVNEQFF. The J gene is TRBJ2-1, the V gene TRBV20-1; tentatively, D is TRBD2 (5 bases). Looked up from germline, CDR1 is DFQATT and CDR2 is SNEGSKA (reference sequence). This CDR3 region has 13 residues. Trimming pared 3 bases from V and 7 bases from J, leaving 13 bases between.

The CDR3 loop reads CSVMRGGELFF. CDR3 nucleotide sequence: TGCAGCGTTATGAGGGGGGGGGAGCTGTTTTTT. V usage is TRBV29-1 and J usage is TRBJ2-2, with TRBD1 as a possible D gene (6 bases). This CDR3 region has 11 residues. CDR1 SQVTM and CDR2 ANQGSEA come from the germline V gene. Trimming left V 5 bases short and J 8 bases short, with 9 bases between.

This clonotype qualifies as medium-sized. The chain couples TRBV7-9 to TRBJ2-7; TRBD1 aligns across 7 bases. CDR1 and CDR2 from the germline V gene are SEHNR and FQNEAQ (reference sequence). The CDR3 consists of 14 residues. J lost 2 bases, V lost 5 bases, and 6 bases had no gene match. The CDR3 region is CASSPRDRTYEQYV. CDR3 coding DNA: TGTGCCAGCAGCCCTCGGGACAGAACCTACGAGCAGTACGTC.

Worth noting for this clonotype: A much larger clone lies a single base off, so this may be a read error. The chain joins TRBV7-8 to TRBJ1-2; D is perhaps TRBD1 (6 bases). Germline loops: CDR1 SGHVS, CDR2 FQNEAQ. The CDR3 runs to 15 residues. CDR3 protein: CVSSLIQGANYGYTF. The CDR3 DNA sequence: TGTGTCAGCAGCTTAATACAGGGCGCTAACTATGGCTACACCTTC. The variable domain in full, completed from reference TRBV7-8 and TRBJ1-2, reads GAGVSQSPRYKVAKRGQDVALRCDPISGHVSLFWYQQALGQGPEFLTYFQNEAQLDKSGLPSDRFFAERPEGSVSTLKIQRTQQEDSAVYLCVSSLIQGANYGYTFGSGTRLTVV.

The sample holds a few counts of this clonotype. The chain uses TRBV11-2 and TRBJ2-3; D call uncertain. The germline V and J ends were trimmed by 5 bases and 2 bases, with 17 bases remaining between them. The CDR3 spans 16 residues. Germline values: CDR1 SGHAT, CDR2 FQNNGV. Here the CDR3 reads CASSPVELPTTDTQYF. The CDR3 DNA follows: TGTGCCAGCAGCCCCGTAGAGCTGCCTACCACAGATACGCAGTATTTT.

This clonotype has more than one count but fewer than ten. The CDR3 coding sequence is TGCGCCAGCAGCCAAGATGCATCGACAGGTTTCCGGGAAAAACTGTTTTTT. As protein: CASSQDASTGFREKLFF. The V call is TRBV4-3, the J call TRBJ1-4; the D gene is possibly TRBD1 (6 bases). Germline V gene sequence: CDR1 LGHNA, CDR2 YSLEER. V was shortened by 0 bases and J by 8 bases, with 19 bases between the two germline ends. CDR3 length: 17 amino acids.